Listed here is a single TCR beta chain. Its antigen is still unknown. Base qualities were left out, and no much larger clone turns up one base away. This entry is derived from a study of blood T cell repertoires in COVID-19 (dated by TCRdb to the early 2020s). Broadly, across the study: The collaborator samples originated in the United States, Italy and Spain and spanned the acute and convalescent phases of COVID-19. The material from the prospective study consisted of cDNA or gDNA derived from T cells, B-cell-depleted T cells, or PBMCs. Deeply sampled blood TCRbeta repertoires from subjects exposed to, actively infected with, or recovered from COVID-19 were included in the dataset. The repertoires were released in a freely available public database meant as a resource for research on the immune response to SARS-CoV-2. Samples came from the ongoing ImmuneRACE study (first 160 participants) plus 1,254 subjects from 6 global collaborators. The sample metadata nearly always contained a de-identified subject ID, COVID-19 status, age in years and sex. Where available, HLA class I and class II types were taken from metadata supplied by the sample provider and were not determined by assay-based typing.

The immunoSEQ Assay, a bias-controlled multiplex PCR, was used to amplify TCRbeta CDR3 regions from genomic DNA. The authors processed their data as follows. Nucleated cell counts per sample were estimated from amplification of reference gene primers within the assay. Sequence reads were collapsed and filtered to measure the absolute abundance of every unique TCRbeta CDR3 rearrangement. For each sample, productive Simpson clonality was calculated as the square root of Simpson's diversity index over productive rearrangements. TCRdb stores this immuneACCESS table with in-frame sequences only. Part of the clones is absent; in the studies checked, under half of the shortfall reflects unresolved V genes, and no reason is known for the rest. The DNA gave D and trimming, while V, J and clone size come from that table. The sample contains approximately 200,000 clones, roughly 84% of them found a single time. The ten largest make up about 7.4% of the sample.

V is pared back by 3 bases and J by 5 bases, with 19 bases lying between the germline termini. Counted from cysteine to phenylalanine, this CDR3 has 16 amino acids. Just CDR3 DNA is preserved here, 48 bases in frame from base 1. The germline V gene yields ENHRY for CDR1 and SYGVKD for CDR2. Broad study findings and their caveats: The amount of clinical and demographic metadata varied by source and participant and was provided uncurated.

The collaborating institutions used their own protocols to collect whole blood in K2EDTA tubes. For TCRbeta analysis, collaborators shipped samples as frozen whole blood, isolated PBMCs, or DNA extracted from either of those sample types. The rearrangement joined TRBV10-3 to TRBJ1-1; the D segment could be TRBD1, given 5 matching bases. Material: peripheral blood. This receptor was obtained from a woman between 45 and 65 years old with acute or convalescent COVID-19. The CDR3 region: CAISDRNGGTATEAFF. The DNA is TGTGCCATCAGTGACCGAAACGGGGGGACTGCGACTGAAGCTTTCTTT.